These 12 T cell receptor beta chains were all obtained from the same sample, sequenced in a study of early T cells in non-severe SARS-CoV-2 infection. TCRdb reprocessed the 5' RACE reads with MiXCR, giving one entry per CDR3 protein. The table shows about 26,000 distinct CDR3 sequences, with approximately 5.1% occurring only once. Sequencing was carried out using whole blood. The receptors shown here come from an adult who was a healthcare worker with PCR-confirmed SARS-CoV-2 infection or an uninfected control (not recorded which).

This clonotype came up many times. The chain employs TRBV12-3 or TRBV12-4 and TRBJ1-5; tentatively, D is TRBD1 (6 bases). The CDR3 is 15 residues long. V was pared by 5 bases and J by 4 bases, with 15 bases between. The DNA for the CDR3 is TGTGCCAGCAGTCGGGGGGCAGGGTCAAATCAGCCCCAGCATTTT. Residues: CASSRGAGSNQPQHF.

Ten or more counts support this clonotype. The chain links TRBV6-1 to TRBJ1-2, with D uncertain. The CDR3 length is 10 residues. Trimming removed 7 bases from V and 5 bases from J, with 5 bases in between. CDR1 MNHNS and CDR2 SASEGT come from the germline V gene. CDR3 in DNA: TGTGCCAGCAACCTTTATGGCTACACCTTC. Its protein product is CASNLYGYTF.

The gene calls are TRBV5-1 and TRBJ2-7; perhaps TRBD2 as D (6 bases). The V end lost 4 bases, the J end lost 5 bases, and 19 bases lay between the germline ends. Germline CDR1 SGHRS, CDR2 YFSETQ. This CDR3 comprises 15 residues. The CDR3 DNA reads TGCGCCAGCAGCCCGGAAATGGGGGGAAGCGACGAGCAGTACTTC. Protein: CASSPEMGGSDEQYF. The full variable domain, with the rest looked up from reference TRBV5-1 and TRBJ2-7, is KAGVTQTPRYLIKTRGQQVTLSCSPISGHRSVSWYQQTPGQGLQFLFEYFSETQRNKGNFPGRFSGRQFSNSRSEMNVSTLELGDSALYLCASSPEMGGSDEQYFGPGTRLTVT.

At least ten counts were recorded for this clonotype. The chain links TRBV4-1 to TRBJ2-3, with D unclear. Germline V gene lookup returns CDR1 MGHRA and CDR2 YSYEKL. This CDR3 spans 18 amino acids. Trimming pared 0 bases from V and 0 bases from J, leaving 16 bases between. The CDR3 DNA follows: TGCGCCAGCAGCCAAGATCCGGTTCGGGCGTCTAGCACAGATACGCAGTATTTT. This gives the protein CASSQDPVRASSTDTQYF.

This sequence joins TRBV5-1 and TRBJ2-3; maybe TRBD2 (5 bases). The CDR3 is 13 residues long. V dropped 4 bases and J dropped 2 bases, with 8 bases sitting between them. The germline V gene encodes CDR1 SGHRS and CDR2 YFSETQ. CDR3 DNA: TGCGCCAGCAGCCTGGAGGCCACAGATACGCAGTATTTT. This codes for CASSLEATDTQYF.

This clonotype was counted at least ten times. This chain connects TRBV20-1 to TRBJ1-5, with 10 bases fitting TRBD1. The CDR3 length is 15 residues. CDR1 is DFQATT and CDR2 is SNEGSKA in the germline V gene (reference sequence). V lost 4 bases and J lost 3; bases outside the gene matches: 6. CDR3 sequence reads: CSATSGQGSNQPQHF. In DNA, the CDR3 is TGCAGTGCTACTTCGGGACAGGGGTCCAATCAGCCCCAGCATTTT.

This clonotype has at least ten counts. The chain links TRBV5-1 to TRBJ2-7; D is tentatively TRBD1 or TRBD2 (5 bases each). The CDR3 extends over 14 amino acids. Germline assignment: CDR1 SGHRS and CDR2 YFSETQ. Trimming stripped 0 bases from V and 6 bases from J, with 13 bases between. The CDR3 loop is CASSLEGTAGEQYF. The CDR3 DNA sequence: TGCGCCAGCAGCTTGGAAGGGACGGCGGGCGAGCAGTACTTC.

This clonotype was counted ten times or more. The chain employs TRBV20-1 and TRBJ1-1; no definite D call. The CDR3 has 11 amino acids. CDR1 and CDR2 from the germline V gene are DFQATT and SNEGSKA (reference sequence). Here the CDR3 reads CRAAENTEAFF. CDR3 nucleotides: TGCAGGGCCGCGGAGAACACTGAAGCTTTCTTT.

There are many counts of this clonotype. The chain combines TRBV2 with TRBJ2-2, with 10 bases that match TRBD1. The V and J ends lost 6 bases and 5 bases, in that order; junction bases with no gene match: 3. Germline V gene sequence: CDR1 SNHLY, CDR2 FYNNEI. The CDR3 consists of 14 residues. DNA of the CDR3: TGTGCCAGCAGAACGGACAGGGGGACCGGGGAGCTGTTTTTT. The encoded protein is CASRTDRGTGELFF.

This clonotype was counted many times. The V and J genes are TRBV2 and TRBJ2-3; D call uncertain. The CDR3 runs to 15 residues. The V end lost 6 bases, the J end lost 2 bases, and 15 bases lay between the germline ends. Germline values: CDR1 SNHLY, CDR2 FYNNEI. CDR3 protein: CASSGSLTYTDTQYF. CDR3 bases: TGTGCCAGCAGCGGCTCCTTGACGTACACAGATACGCAGTATTTT.

This clonotype has only a few counts. The chain carries TRBV19 and TRBJ2-4; 7 bases line up with TRBD2. CDR3 length: 13 residues. The germline CDR1 and CDR2 sequences are LNHDA and SQIVND (reference sequence). The V and J ends lost 8 bases and 6 bases, in that order; junction bases with no gene match: 7. The chain's CDR3 is CASGLPSGNIQYF. CDR3 coding DNA: TGTGCCAGTGGGCTGCCTAGCGGAAACATTCAGTACTTC.

This chain links TRBV6-2 or TRBV6-3 with TRBJ2-1, with unresolved D. This CDR3 comprises 14 residues. Between the trimmed V and J ends, which lost 0 bases and 5 bases, there was a span of 8 bases. Germline V gene lookup returns CDR1 MNHEY and CDR2 SVGEGT. CDR3 DNA: TGTGCCAGCAGTTACTCTGGGGTACACAATGAGCAGTTCTTC. Translation gives CASSYSGVHNEQFF.